This T cell receptor beta chain was captured in a study of T-cell memory formation after mild COVID-19. Study information: For the most part, TCR clusters were specific to one donor.

Concerning this clonotype itself: Its antigen is undetermined.

Study-level findings and limits: While clones contracting from day 15 to 85 were balanced between CD4 and CD8, later expanders leaned CD4+. Researchers found some responding clones in pre-infection memory, a sign that cross-reactive memory joined.

J was trimmed by 6 bases and V by 6 bases; bases with no gene match: 5. The CDR3 extends over 13 amino acids. 5'RACE primed at constant segments yielded TCR alpha and TCR beta cDNA libraries bearing sample barcodes and UMIs. MiXCR, applied by TCRdb to the 5' RACE reads, yields one record per CDR3 protein. The sample has roughly 150,000 distinct CDR3 sequences, more than 12% seen once. The chain carries TRBV12-3 or TRBV12-4 and TRBJ2-1; TRBD2 matches at 7 bases. The sequence was collected from an adult woman who had mild COVID-19 (a few samples of this study predate the infection). Cell type and time point are not known. Sequenced material: PBMCs or a T cell subset sorted from them (not recorded which). The DNA for the CDR3 is TGTGCCAGCAGCTCCTCTAGCGGCAATGAGCAGTTCTTC. Residues: CASSSSSGNEQFF.